This T cell receptor (beta chain) was documented in a study of blood T cell repertoires in COVID-19. Study-wide context: Collection of acute and convalescent COVID-19 samples took place in the United States, Italy and Spain. The analysed material was cDNA or gDNA that came from T cells, B-cell-depleted T cells, or PBMCs.

The V end was cut by 1 base, the J end by 10 bases, with 20 bases between. Germline V lookup: CDR1 SEHNR, CDR2 FQNEAQ (reference sequence). This CDR3 is 15 amino acids long. Original methodology: Nucleated cell number was recorded as an estimate derived from reference gene primer amplification. The assay was immunoSEQ multiplex PCR, and TCRdb's table has in-frame clones only and misses some. That table furnishes V, J and clone size, whereas the DNA furnished D and trimming. The sample has about 250,000 clones, about 80% seen once. The receptor was isolated from a man older than 75 with acute or convalescent COVID-19. The V gene is TRBV7-9, the J gene TRBJ2-7, with D maybe TRBD2 (5 bases). The sample taken for sequencing was peripheral blood. The CDR3 loop reads CASSLVSVTPWEQYF. The CDR3 bases are TGTGCCAGCAGCTTAGTTAGCGTGACGCCTTGGGAACAGTACTTC.